The entry that follows covers one TCR beta chain sequence. Its antigen has not been determined. Per-base quality was not reported, and no clone a single base away is much larger than it. Libraries came from the immunoSEQ multiplex PCR assay. For the multiplex PCR, a mixture combining 60 forward primers for TCR Vbeta segments and 13 reverse primers for TCR Jbeta segments was used. Amplification of the CDR3 region of rearranged TCR beta genes was performed with a multiplex PCR assay on genomic DNA. The amplified TCR beta libraries were sequenced on the Illumina HiSeq System as 87-base-pair reads. Per the original workflow: In a later analysis, 80 million or so unique TCR beta chains were counted across the roughly 610 repertoires, and some 10 million of these chains were shared by at least two donors. To remove PCR and sequencing errors, raw reads were error-corrected and collapsed into unique sequences using a nearest-neighbor algorithm that merged closely related sequences. Alignment of CDR3 sequences to IMGT reference sequences was used to assign V, D and J gene segments. For a sequence to be retained, a match of at least six nucleotides to both a V gene segment and a J gene segment was required. A rearrangement was called productive if the CDR3 had no stop codons and remained in frame with V and J, and every other rearrangement was called non-productive. Following IMGT convention, CDR3 was defined as the stretch from the second conserved V-encoded cysteine to the conserved J-encoded phenylalanine. The earlier analysis of about 530 of the donors excluded any sequence lacking an unambiguous match to a single V gene segment. In an earlier analysis of several hundred of the donors, V segments were called functional above 56.7% productive rearrangements and were called segregating when the between-donor standard deviation exceeded 5%. A statistical classification framework was developed to diagnose cytomegalovirus status using the catalog of TCR beta chain sequences. In a later analysis, V and J genes were assigned by comparing TCR nucleotide sequences against IMGT/GENE-DB human TR gene sequences. The TCRdist pipeline was used in a later analysis to assign CDR3 sequences and most-parsimonious VDJ recombination scenarios. In a later analysis, each TCR beta chain was defined by its CDR3 amino acid sequence together with its V-gene family, and reads lacking a unique V-gene family were excluded. As a way to deal with suspected cross-contamination and a sequencing artifact, a later analysis dropped approximately 570 nucleotide sequences that were highly shared and had low generation probability. For each public chain, a later analysis derived a clonal expansion index from normalized ranks of inferred template counts within each repertoire. In a later analysis, generation probabilities were computed with a VDJ recombination model fitted to out-of-frame rearrangements, and the resulting probabilities were checked against IGoR. A later analysis scored TCR-TCR, TCR-HLA and TCR-CMV co-occurrence with hypergeometric tests, applying a repertoire-size bias correction to TCR pairs. In a later analysis, false discovery rates were estimated by permuting HLA or CMV assignments 20 times. In a later analysis, co-occurring TCRs were grouped with DBSCAN, and TCRdist sequence similarity was added when clustering was performed within HLA-allele-positive subsets. Repertoires with fewer than 30,000 or more than 120,000 public chains were left out of co-occurrence clustering, as were several repertoires with anomalous nucleotide sharing. TCRdb holds this immuneACCESS table with in-frame rearrangements only. Some clones are missing; in checked studies, unresolved V genes explain under half, and the rest has no known cause. V and J calls and clone size are as listed in that table; D and trimming were resolved from the DNA. For this sample there are about 180,000 clones; around 80% appear just once. About 1.5% of the sample rests with the top ten.

This entry belongs to a study of cytomegalovirus exposure and HLA in healthy donors (dated by TCRdb to 2017 to 2019). Turning to the overall study: An earlier analysis of about 530 of the donors reported around 280 Gb of sequence data and approximately 120 million unique TCR beta sequences obtained from approximately 180 million T cells. A later genetic analysis took genome-wide SNP genotypes for about three fifths of the roughly 700 donors and used that subset as a discovery cohort. A later analysis re-analyzed previously published TCR beta repertoires from 666 donors and added high-resolution HLA genotyping to study TCR occurrence patterns. The study profiled the T cell repertoires of around 700 subjects by immunosequencing and related them to cytomegalovirus serostatus. A few DR-DQ haplotypes were treated as single units for association and clustering because of strong linkage in the cohort. Class I and class II HLA loci were covered by the typing at four-digit resolution. Typing coverage differed by locus: A, B, C, DRB1 and DQB1 were typed in roughly 620-630 donors, DQA1 in 500 to 550, DPA1 in roughly 590, and DPB1 in 400 to 490. Among about 400 genotyped donors of the cohort, an average of roughly 230,000 unique TCR beta nucleotide sequences was sequenced per donor, of which roughly 17% were non-productive. Of the 398 genotyped donors, around 81% fell in the genetic ancestry cluster associated with self-reported Caucasian donors. The aim of the study was to test whether cataloging public T cell receptors could identify signatures of past pathogen exposure. Every repertoire in the discovery cohort had been generated on one and the same sequencing platform. Rather than drawing on any new phenotypic data, the later analysis identified candidate immune exposures from TCR beta sequences and the way those sequences occurred across donors. Alongside the repertoire data, information on donor age, sex, ethnicity and CMV serostatus was compiled. Roughly 300 gigabases of sequencing data and approximately 92 million unique TCR sequences made up an early release that covered fewer than 650 HLA-typed donors. In an earlier analysis of a few hundred of the donors, high-throughput TCR beta sequencing was used to judge whether each TCR beta V gene segment behaved as functional or pseudogenic. To predict cytomegalovirus infection status, the study combined high-throughput TCR immunosequencing, statistical association of individual TCRs with disease status, and machine learning. A separate validation cohort of over 95 different subjects was used in addition to the approximately 640-subject first cohort. Results and caveats for the whole study, not just this receptor: Roughly uniform sequencing depth across donors was assumed in presence/absence analyses, although this assumption may not hold. Specific HLA alleles were associated with over 15,000 TCR beta sequences at a false discovery rate of 0.05 in a later analysis. The study listed 150 to 200 TCR beta chains as associated with cytomegalovirus. The cohort was sequenced for TCR beta chains only, and without alpha or paired-chain data the features that could be detected were limited. The earlier analysis of 450 to 700 of the donors excluded 15 to 20 rarely observed V segments, including chromosome 9 orphons, because counts were too low. A further reported finding was that TCR beta sequences accurately predicted the HLA-A and HLA-B alleles for most subjects in the first cohort. A later analysis found that TCR association rates varied across HLA loci, with DRB1 alleles showing the most associated TCRs and HLA-C alleles the fewest. A cluster of highly shared sequence variants was judged likely to represent a technical artifact of the sequencing pipeline. Because the 87-base-pair reads could not distinguish some IMGT-functional V segments, including TRBV6-2 and TRBV6-3, those segments were excluded. The only immune exposure information available for the cohort was CMV serostatus. Compared with the approximately 710-donor mean, donors in an Asian-associated ancestry cluster had fewer N-insertions in productive TCRs, according to a later genetic analysis. An earlier analysis of around 500 of the donors showed that most TCR beta V segments appeared in productive rearrangements either about 90% or about 30% of the time, which broadly matched IMGT annotations. V-gene and J-gene trimming of TCR beta chains was associated with a missense DCLRE1C variant in a later genetic analysis, and the association was replicated in an independent cohort. Because HLA typing was missing for some donors at each locus, association tests included only the typed subset. A later analysis reported that several top co-occurrence clusters appeared linked to parvovirus B19, influenza, CMV and Epstein-Barr virus. A few of the identified cytomegalovirus-associated TCR beta chains were confirmed in vitro to be specific for cytomegalovirus antigens. The classifier was reported to diagnose cytomegalovirus status with high specificity and sensitivity in both the original cohort and the validation cohort. According to a later analysis, most CMV-associated TCR beta chains appeared to be HLA-restricted, and the HLA associations seemed to be driven largely by CMV exposure. Assigning TCR associations to individual alleles was difficult when HLA alleles, especially DR and DQ, strongly co-occurred. Compared with equally common non-associated chains, HLA-associated TCR beta chains in a later analysis were more clonally expanded and had lower generation probabilities. Linkage disequilibrium might explain the correlated functional status among segregating V segments, but an unknown experimental factor could not be ruled out. It was suggested by the authors that the approach could potentially be generalized to other disease states and immunological phenotypes. Most TCR sequences were observed very rarely across donors, whereas some public TCRs were present in many individuals.

Reading the germline V gene gives CDR1 ENHRY and CDR2 SYGVKD. From cysteine to phenylalanine, the CDR3 is 16 amino acids long. The retained sequence is limited to the CDR3, 48 bases, with the frame set at the first base. V and J are truncated by 1 base and 2 bases respectively, leaving an intervening sequence of 14 bases. In total, roughly 710 healthy bone marrow donors made up the cohort. At the time of sampling, all cohort members were nominally healthy, though unrecorded immune exposures were likely present. The donor tested CMV seronegative, placing the donor among the approximately 360 seronegative members of the cohort. Each donor provided a peripheral blood sample, and peripheral blood mononuclear cells were used for TCR beta sequencing. Genomic DNA was extracted from the blood cell samples with the Qiagen DNeasy Blood Extraction Kit.

The rearranged chain carries TRBV10-3 and TRBJ2-5, with no D gene named confidently. The clonotype was recovered from a man younger than 35 in good health and CMV-seronegative. The sequenced material came from PBMCs. The sequenced DNA is TGTGCCATCAGTGAGTTACCCTGGGCAGATCAAGAGACCCAGTACTTC. Its translation reads: CAISELPWADQETQYF.